Following are 19 T cell receptor beta chains from one sample sequenced in a study of T cell responses to AZD1222 COVID-19 vaccine. Data came from immunoSEQ multiplex PCR; TCRdb stores just in-frame clones and leaves some out. Here the sample spans just under 75,000 clones, less than 85% being singletons. The starting material was peripheral blood, obtained 28 days after the second AZD1222 dose. All receptors derive from an adult who received the AZD1222 COVID-19 vaccine.

V is TRBV28 and J is TRBJ1-5; no definite D call. Trimming shortened V by 7 bases and J by 5 bases, and 9 bases separated the two germline ends. Germline CDR1 MDHEN, CDR2 SYDVKM. This CDR3 is built from 12 residues. CDR3 sequence (DNA): TGTGCCAGCACGGAGCCCCATCAGCCCCAGCATTTT. This codes for CASTEPHQPQHF.

The J gene is TRBJ2-7, the V gene TRBV7-6; 7 nucleotides align to TRBD1. There are 15 residues in the CDR3. CDR1 is SGHVS and CDR2 is FNYEAQ in the germline V gene. V dropped 3 bases and J dropped 5; count of bases not matched to a gene: 10. Here the CDR3 reads CASSLGYTGVDEQYF. The CDR3, as DNA: TGTGCCAGCAGCTTGGGATATACAGGGGTCGACGAGCAGTACTTC.

This clone was picked up a small number of times. V is TRBV7-9 and J is TRBJ2-1, with D perhaps TRBD1 or TRBD2 (6 bases each). The V gene lost 1 base and the J gene lost 5 bases, with 15 bases spanning the gap. This CDR3 comprises 16 residues. Germline V CDR1 and CDR2: SEHNR, FQNEAQ (reference sequence). The CDR3 region is CASSLVGGGLNNEQFF. CDR3 coding DNA: TGTGCCAGCAGCTTAGTAGGAGGGGGGTTAAACAATGAGCAGTTCTTC. Based on the CDR3 plus reference TRBV7-9 and TRBJ2-1, the full variable domain is DTGVSQNPRHKITKRGQNVTFRCDPISEHNRLYWYRQTLGQGPEFLTYFQNEAQLEKSRLLSDRFSAERPKGSFSTLEIQRTEQGDSAMYLCASSLVGGGLNNEQFFGPGTRLTVL.

The chain has TRBV9 and TRBJ2-7, with 7 bases fitting TRBD2. This CDR3 contains 14 residues. Germline CDR1 is SGDLS and CDR2 is YYNGEE. The V gene end was trimmed by 2 bases and the J gene end by 5 bases; junction bases not matched to a gene: 7. The CDR3: CASSVWGRGDEQYF. The CDR3 coding sequence is TGTGCCAGCAGCGTTTGGGGACGGGGGGACGAGCAGTACTTC.

The CDR3 DNA reads TGTGCCAGCAGCCTACATGGGGCGAACACTGAAGCTTTCTTT. This sequence encodes CASSLHGANTEAFF. The rearrangement uses TRBV7-3 and TRBJ1-1; tentative D call: TRBD1 (5 bases). Germline V gene lookup returns CDR1 SGHTA and CDR2 FQGTGA. V shed 5 bases and J shed 1 base, with 11 bases lying between them. The CDR3 consists of 14 residues.

This clone was seen only a few times. The chain carries TRBV9 and TRBJ2-2; TRBD1 matches 11 bases. CDR3 length equals 15 residues. J lost 6 bases, V lost 3 bases, and 4 bases had no gene match. In germline, CDR1 is SGDLS, CDR2 YYNGEE. CDR3 region: CASSAQGQGAGELFF. The CDR3 bases are TGTGCCAGCAGCGCACAGGGACAGGGGGCCGGGGAGCTGTTTTTT.

This sequence joins TRBV6-6 and TRBJ2-2; tentatively, D is TRBD1 (6 bases). The CDR3 sequence is 15 residues long. Germline V CDR1 and CDR2: MNHNY, SVGAGI (reference sequence). V lost 6 bases and J lost 5, with 16 bases in between. CDR3 protein: CASSLDSRNTGELFF. In nucleotides, the CDR3 is TGTGCCAGCAGCTTGGACAGTCGGAATACCGGGGAGCTGTTTTTT.

The V and J genes are TRBV6-2 or TRBV6-3 and TRBJ2-5; TRBD2 matches at 7 bases. The CDR3 length is 17 residues. The trim removed 1 base at V and 3 bases at J, leaving 11 bases unmatched. Germline V gene data show CDR1 as MNHEY and CDR2 as SVGEGT. The CDR3 spells CASSYWSVGGEEETQYF. The CDR3 bases are TGTGCCAGCAGTTACTGGTCCGTTGGGGGGGAAGAAGAGACCCAGTACTTC.

The genes are TRBV28 and TRBJ1-2; the match to TRBD1 covers 7 bases. The CDR3 totals 15 residues. Per germline, CDR1 MDHEN and CDR2 SYDVKM. Losses at the gene ends were 7 bases for V and 4 bases for J; bases not matched to a gene: 12. The CDR3 spells CASTTGAHTLYGYTF. DNA of the CDR3: TGTGCCAGCACTACAGGGGCCCACACGCTCTATGGCTACACCTTC.

This chain links TRBV9 with TRBJ1-4; D gene ambiguous. Between the trimmed V and J ends, which lost 3 bases and 7 bases, there was a span of 13 bases. Germline V CDR1 and CDR2: SGDLS, YYNGEE. There are 14 residues in the CDR3. As DNA, the CDR3 is TGTGCCAGCAGCGCGGGTGTTATGAGTGAAAAACTGTTTTTT. This codes for CASSAGVMSEKLFF.

This clone was picked up a small number of times. CDR3 coding DNA: TGTGCCAGTAGTATCTGGGTGCGACAGCCCCAGCATTTT. The encoded protein is CASSIWVRQPQHF. The chain recombines TRBV19 with TRBJ1-5, with D hard to call. Germline V gives CDR1 LNHDA, CDR2 SQIVND (reference sequence). With 3 bases removed from V and 7 bases from J, the gap between germline ends came to 10 bases. The CDR3 length is 13 residues.

The chain recombines TRBV27 with TRBJ1-2; 8 bases match TRBD1. V trimming: 6 bases; J trimming: 3 bases; junction bases outside the gene matches: 6. Germline V gene sequence: CDR1 MNHEY, CDR2 SMNVEV (reference sequence). This CDR3 is built from 14 residues. CDR3: CASSRTGSDYGYTF. The CDR3 DNA reads TGTGCCAGCAGCCGGACAGGGAGCGACTATGGCTACACCTTC.

This chain connects TRBV27 to TRBJ2-3; no definite D call. V lost 2 bases and J lost 4, with 13 bases in between. Germline V lookup: CDR1 MNHEY, CDR2 SMNVEV (reference sequence). This CDR3 contains 15 residues. The CDR3 region has the DNA TGTGCCAGCAGTTTAAACCCCCCCCCATCAGATACGCAGTATTTT. It encodes CASSLNPPPSDTQYF.

This rearrangement joins TRBV5-1 to TRBJ2-1; 8 bases fit TRBD1. The CDR3 totals 15 residues. From germline, CDR1 is SGHRS and CDR2 YFSETQ. The J segment lost 0 bases and the V segment lost 4 bases, leaving 3 bases of the junction unmatched. The CDR3 DNA follows: TGCGCCAGCAGCCCGACAGGGGACTCCTACAATGAGCAGTTCTTC. Amino acids: CASSPTGDSYNEQFF.

This clone was found a few times. The chain recombines TRBV19 with TRBJ2-2; unclear D gene. V dropped 3 bases and J dropped 6 bases, with 14 bases sitting between them. This CDR3 spans 15 amino acids. Germline V lookup: CDR1 LNHDA, CDR2 SQIVND (reference sequence). The DNA of the CDR3 is TGTGCCAGTAGTATGGGTAGGACGGCGGCCGGGGAGCTGTTTTTT. Protein product: CASSMGRTAAGELFF.

This clone has a handful of counts. The genes are TRBV19 and TRBJ2-2, with 8 bases matching TRBD2. Germline-derived CDR1 and CDR2 are LNHDA and SQIVND (reference sequence). This CDR3 is built from 15 residues. The junction had 4 bases not matched to a gene; V was cut back by 1 base and J by 6 bases. The CDR3 loop is CASSIAGTSSGELFF. In DNA form, the CDR3 reads TGTGCCAGTAGTATAGCCGGGACTAGTTCCGGGGAGCTGTTTTTT.

This clone was counted only a few times. The chain has TRBV6-5 and TRBJ2-5; D perhaps matches TRBD1 (5 bases). The V end was cut by 6 bases, the J end by 9 bases, with 14 bases between. The CDR3 has 12 amino acids. Germline CDR1 reads MNHEY; CDR2 reads SVGAGI. The CDR3 here is CASSLSGPPQYF. CDR3 nucleotides: TGTGCCAGCAGCCTATCAGGGCCCCCCCAGTACTTC.

As for this clone: This CDR3 fails to terminate in the conserved phenylalanine or tryptophan, so it likely reflects a read error. V gene TRBV19 combines with J gene TRBJ1-2; 9 bases agree with TRBD1. The CDR3 is 14 residues long. The ends lost 5 bases at V and 8 bases at J; junction bases unmatched: 9. The V gene's germline CDR1 is LNHDA and CDR2 SQIVND (reference sequence). Written as DNA, the CDR3 is TGTGCCAGTAGTCGAAACCGGGACAGGGAGGGCTACACCCTC. Its translation: CASSRNRDREGYTL.

This clone was counted only a few times. V usage is TRBV9 and J usage is TRBJ2-7; tentative D call: TRBD2 (7 bases). The V end lost 3 bases, the J end lost 1 base, and 17 bases lay between the germline ends. The CDR3 has 16 amino acids. The V gene's germline CDR1 is SGDLS and CDR2 YYNGEE. CDR3 loop: CASSEGGLGGSYEQYF. CDR3 nucleotides: TGTGCCAGCAGCGAAGGGGGATTGGGAGGGTCCTACGAGCAGTACTTC.